This T cell receptor (beta chain) was captured in a study of OX40 agonist ivuxolimab in advanced cancers. Study results and caveats: The specificity for antigen of the expanded peripheral T cells was not determined. Clonal expansion in partial responders at 0.1-3.0 mg/kg ranked among the lowest.

V gave up 0 bases and J gave up 10 bases, with 18 bases separating them. This CDR3 spans 15 amino acids. CDR1 is LNHDA, CDR2 SQIVND, per germline (reference sequence). Clones were sequenced by immunoSEQ multiplex PCR, and TCRdb holds only the in-frame ones, with some missing. The sample lists roughly 70,000 clones, more than 75% occurring once. For this clone: Antigen unknown.

The input for sequencing was CD4+ or CD8+ T cells sorted from blood, taken in a trial of the OX40 agonist ivuxolimab. The rearrangement links TRBV19 to TRBJ2-5; D is ambiguous. The clonotype originates from an adult with an advanced solid tumor such as melanoma, head and neck, liver or kidney cancer. This chain's CDR3 is CASSIEPGGRIDQYF. In DNA, the CDR3 is TGTGCCAGTAGTATAGAGCCAGGTGGGCGAATTGACCAGTACTTC. The variable domain in full, with the rest retrieved from reference TRBV19 and TRBJ2-5, is DGGITQSPKYLFRKEGQNVTLSCEQNLNHDAMYWYRQDPGQGLRLIYYSQIVNDFQKGDIAEGYSVSREKKESFPLTVTSAQKNPTAFYLCASSIEPGGRIDQYFGPGTRLLVL.